This T cell receptor (beta chain) was obtained from a study of cytomegalovirus exposure and HLA in healthy donors. Study-wide results and caveats: Versus the approximately 700-donor mean, an Asian-associated ancestry cluster reportedly showed fewer N-insertions in a later analysis. The records held CMV serostatus as the only immune exposure information. Per a prior analysis, the majority of TCR beta V segments were productive roughly 90% or roughly 30% of the time.

PCR was performed using 60 Vbeta and 13 Jbeta primers. Method: immunoSEQ multiplex PCR; TCRdb's copy keeps in-frame clones and lacks some. The data contain 120,000 or so clones, roughly 80% of them seen just once; the ten biggest clones take up 4%. Regarding this clone: Its antigen is not identified.

Nominally healthy donors provided the samples, though records likely missed some immune exposures. This TCR derives from a man between 18 and 29 years old in good health and CMV-seropositive. The sample taken for sequencing was PBMCs.

CDR3 sequence: CASSFLNTGELFF. The CDR3 bases are TGCGCCAGCAGCTTCCTAAACACCGGGGAGCTGTTTTTT. This chain joins TRBV5-1 and TRBJ2-2, with D unresolved. The V end was cut by 2 bases, the J end by 2 bases, with 4 bases between. The CDR3 is made up of 13 amino acids. In germline, CDR1 is SGHRS, CDR2 YFSETQ.